This record looks at one T cell receptor (beta chain) sequence and its context. The antigen is unknown. Germline-derived CDR1 and CDR2 are KGHSH and LQKENI. The germline V and J ends were trimmed by 4 bases and 5 bases, with 8 bases remaining between them. The CDR3 consists of 13 residues. Single viable CD3+CD4+CD8-CD45RO+ cells were sorted as the memory CD4+ T cells. Donors' CMV status reflects serum IgG against pp150, pp28, p38, p52. The data derive from a study of memory CD4+ T cells and cytomegalovirus serostatus. This table comes from immunoSEQ multiplex PCR, and its TCRdb copy is limited to in-frame clones, with some not included. The repertoire has about 54,000 clones, about 70% of them found once; the top ten carry roughly 3%. General observations from the study: CD4+ memory repertoires contained 67 of 164 reported CMV TCRbeta sequences.

The chain couples TRBV18 to TRBJ1-4; no clear D gene. The clonotype originates from an adult in good health and CMV-seropositive. The sequencing input was memory CD4+ T cells from blood. CDR3 sequence: CASSRGRNEKLFF. Written as DNA, the CDR3 is TGTGCCAGCTCACGGGGTCGGAATGAAAAACTGTTTTTT.